The 6 T cell receptor beta chains given below trace back to one sample, sequenced in a study of OX40 agonist ivuxolimab in advanced cancers. Sequencing used immunoSEQ multiplex PCR; TCRdb keeps in-frame clones, though not all of them. The sample lists tens of thousands of clones; around 80% were seen once. The source material was CD4+ or CD8+ T cells sorted from blood, sampled in a trial of the OX40 agonist ivuxolimab. These receptors originate from an adult with an advanced solid tumor such as melanoma, head and neck, liver or kidney cancer.

V and J are TRBV5-1 and TRBJ2-3, with D unclear. CDR1 is SGHRS and CDR2 is YFSETQ in the germline V gene. V lost 1 base and J lost 6, with 3 bases in between. This CDR3 region has 11 residues. CDR3 nucleotides: TGCGCCAGCAGCTTGTTCGATACGCAGTATTTT. Its translation is CASSLFDTQYF.

This chain uses TRBV5-6 with TRBJ2-1; D gene uncertain. Germline assignment: CDR1 SGHDT and CDR2 YYEEEE. The CDR3 has 12 amino acids. Trimming pared 0 bases from V and 6 bases from J, leaving 4 bases between. CDR3 sequence: CASSLGSNEQFF. CDR3 DNA: TGTGCCAGCAGCTTGGGAAGCAATGAGCAGTTCTTC. Complete variable domain (other parts from reference TRBV5-6 and TRBJ2-1): DAGVTQSPTHLIKTRGQQVTLRCSPKSGHDTVSWYQQALGQGPQFIFQYYEEEERQRGNFPDRFSGHQFPNYSSELNVNALLLGDSALYLCASSLGSNEQFFGPGTRLTVL.

The rearrangement links TRBV7-2 to TRBJ1-5, with D maybe TRBD1 (5 bases). This CDR3 contains 17 residues. Germline V lookup: CDR1 SGHTA, CDR2 FQGNSA. V was clipped by 0 bases and J by 2 bases, with 14 bases between them. CDR3 in DNA: TGTGCCAGCAGCTTAGCGCGAGGGGAGGGTGGCAATCAGCCCCAGCATTTT. Translated, it gives CASSLARGEGGNQPQHF.

V usage is TRBV5-4 and J usage is TRBJ2-7; TRBD2 aligns across 9 bases. V lost 4 bases to trimming and J lost 0 bases; unmatched junction nucleotides: 8. The CDR3 is made up of 16 amino acids. CDR1 is SGHNT, CDR2 YYREEE, per germline (reference sequence). Here the CDR3 DNA reads TGTGCCAGCAGCCGCGGGGGGGCTAGCGGCTCCTACGAGCAGTACTTC. This translates into CASSRGGASGSYEQYF.

This rearrangement joins TRBV15 to TRBJ2-2; 7 bases match TRBD1. Germline V CDR1 and CDR2: LNHNV, YYDKDF (reference sequence). Trimming took 2 bases from V and 1 from J; bases not matched to a gene: 10. The CDR3 runs to 18 residues. The CDR3 DNA is TGTGCCACCAGCAGAAATACTGGGACAGCCAAGAACACCGGGGAGCTGTTTTTT. Translated: CATSRNTGTAKNTGELFF.

The chain is built from TRBV11-2 and TRBJ1-1; no firm D call. V dropped 5 bases and J dropped 7 bases, with 8 bases sitting between them. This CDR3 region has 11 residues. CDR1 and CDR2 from the germline V gene are SGHAT and FQNNGV. Here the CDR3 DNA reads TGTGCCAGCAGCCCAATCTTTGAAGCTTTCTTT. Translated: CASSPIFEAFF.